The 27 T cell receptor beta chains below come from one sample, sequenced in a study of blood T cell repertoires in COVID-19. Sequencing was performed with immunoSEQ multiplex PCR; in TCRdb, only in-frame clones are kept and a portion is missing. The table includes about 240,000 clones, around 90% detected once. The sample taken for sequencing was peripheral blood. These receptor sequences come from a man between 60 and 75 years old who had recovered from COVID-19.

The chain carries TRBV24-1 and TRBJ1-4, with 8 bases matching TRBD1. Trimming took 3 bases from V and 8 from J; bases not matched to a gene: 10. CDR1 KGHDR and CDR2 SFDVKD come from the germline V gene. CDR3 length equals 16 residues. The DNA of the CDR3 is TGTGCCACCAGTGATGCCTCAGGGGGCCTGGAAGAAAAACTGTTTTTT. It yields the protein CATSDASGGLEEKLFF.

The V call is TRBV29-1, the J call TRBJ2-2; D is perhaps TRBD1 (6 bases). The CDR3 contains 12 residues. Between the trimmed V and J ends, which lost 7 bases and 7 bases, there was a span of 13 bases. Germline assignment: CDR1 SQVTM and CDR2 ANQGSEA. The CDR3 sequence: CSALRGSGELFF. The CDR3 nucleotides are TGCAGCGCCCTTAGGGGGAGCGGGGAGCTGTTTTTT.

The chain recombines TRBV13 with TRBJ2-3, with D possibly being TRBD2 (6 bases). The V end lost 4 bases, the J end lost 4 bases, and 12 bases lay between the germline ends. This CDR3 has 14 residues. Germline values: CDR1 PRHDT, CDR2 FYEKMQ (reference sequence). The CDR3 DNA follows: TGTGCCAGCAGCTCCTCGACTAGAGCAGATACGCAGTATTTT. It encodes CASSSSTRADTQYF. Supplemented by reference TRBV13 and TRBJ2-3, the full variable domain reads AAGVIQSPRHLIKEKRETATLKCYPIPRHDTVYWYQQGPGQDPQFLISFYEKMQSDKGSIPDRFSAQQFSDYHSELNMSSLELGDSALYFCASSSSTRADTQYFGPGTRLTVL.

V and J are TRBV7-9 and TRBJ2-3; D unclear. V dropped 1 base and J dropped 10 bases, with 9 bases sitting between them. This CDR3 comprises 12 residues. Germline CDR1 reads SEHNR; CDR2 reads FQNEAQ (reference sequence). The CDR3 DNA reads TGTGCCAGCAGCTTAGAAATTGGCCCGCAGTATTTT. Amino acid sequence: CASSLEIGPQYF.

The CDR3 sequence is CASSIFPGTQYF. The CDR3 DNA follows: TGTGCCAGTAGTATCTTCCCGGGGACGCAGTATTTT. The V call is TRBV19, the J call TRBJ2-3, with D perhaps matching TRBD2 (5 bases). The V end was cut by 3 bases, the J end by 9 bases, with 10 bases between. Germline CDR1 is LNHDA and CDR2 is SQIVND (reference sequence). The CDR3 spans 12 residues. Full variable domain (remainder filled in from reference TRBV19 and TRBJ2-3): DGGITQSPKYLFRKEGQNVTLSCEQNLNHDAMYWYRQDPGQGLRLIYYSQIVNDFQKGDIAEGYSVSREKKESFPLTVTSAQKNPTAFYLCASSIFPGTQYFGPGTRLTVL.

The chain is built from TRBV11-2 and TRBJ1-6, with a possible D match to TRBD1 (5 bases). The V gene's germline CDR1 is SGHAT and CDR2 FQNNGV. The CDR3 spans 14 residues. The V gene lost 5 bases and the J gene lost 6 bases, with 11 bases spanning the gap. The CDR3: CASSVAGLNSPLHF. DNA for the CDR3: TGTGCCAGCAGCGTAGCAGGGCTTAATTCACCCCTCCACTTT.

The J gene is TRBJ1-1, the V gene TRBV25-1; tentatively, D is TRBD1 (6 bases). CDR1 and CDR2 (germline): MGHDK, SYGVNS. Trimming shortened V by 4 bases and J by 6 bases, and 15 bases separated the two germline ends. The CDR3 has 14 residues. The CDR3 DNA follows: TGTGCCAGCAGTGGATATACAGGGACCGCTGAAGCTTTCTTT. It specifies CASSGYTGTAEAFF.

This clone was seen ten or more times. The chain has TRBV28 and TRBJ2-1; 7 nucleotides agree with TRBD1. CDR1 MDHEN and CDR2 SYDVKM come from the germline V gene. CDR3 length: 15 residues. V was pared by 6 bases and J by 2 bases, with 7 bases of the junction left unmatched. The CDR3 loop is CASSQNRGTYNEQFF. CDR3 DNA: TGTGCCAGCAGCCAGAACAGGGGTACCTACAATGAGCAGTTCTTC.

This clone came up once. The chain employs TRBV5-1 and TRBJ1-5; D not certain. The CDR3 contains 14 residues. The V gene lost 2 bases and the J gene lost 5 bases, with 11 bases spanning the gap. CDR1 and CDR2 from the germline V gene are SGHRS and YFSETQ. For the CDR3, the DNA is TGCGCCAGCAGCTTAACAGCGGGTGATCAGCCCCAGCATTTT. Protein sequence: CASSLTAGDQPQHF.

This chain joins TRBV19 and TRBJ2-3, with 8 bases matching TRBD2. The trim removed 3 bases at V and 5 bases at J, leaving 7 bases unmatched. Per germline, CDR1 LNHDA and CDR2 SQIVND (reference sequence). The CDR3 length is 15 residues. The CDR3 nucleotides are TGTGCCAGTAGTATGTCGGGGGGGCTGGGAGATACGCAGTATTTT. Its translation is CASSMSGGLGDTQYF.

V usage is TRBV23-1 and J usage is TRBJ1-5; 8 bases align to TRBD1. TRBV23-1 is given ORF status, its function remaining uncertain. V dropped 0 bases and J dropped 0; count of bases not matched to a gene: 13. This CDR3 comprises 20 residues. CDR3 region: CASSQSGRQGADLSNQPQHF. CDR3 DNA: TGCGCCAGCAGTCAATCGGGTAGGCAGGGGGCAGACCTTAGCAATCAGCCCCAGCATTTT.

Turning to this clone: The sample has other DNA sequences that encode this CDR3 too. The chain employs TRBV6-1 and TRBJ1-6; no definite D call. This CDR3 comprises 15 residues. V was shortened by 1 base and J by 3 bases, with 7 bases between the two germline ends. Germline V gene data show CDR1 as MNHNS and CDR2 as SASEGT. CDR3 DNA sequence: TGTGCCAGCAGTGAAGGACTGCTCTATAATTCACCCCTCCACTTT. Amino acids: CASSEGLLYNSPLHF.

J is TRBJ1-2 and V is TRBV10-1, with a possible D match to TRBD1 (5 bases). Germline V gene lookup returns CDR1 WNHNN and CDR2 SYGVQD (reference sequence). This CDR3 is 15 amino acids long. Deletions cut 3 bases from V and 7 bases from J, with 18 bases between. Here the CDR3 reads CASSESAGISTGYTF. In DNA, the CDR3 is TGCGCCAGCAGTGAATCGGCAGGGATCTCAACTGGCTACACCTTC.

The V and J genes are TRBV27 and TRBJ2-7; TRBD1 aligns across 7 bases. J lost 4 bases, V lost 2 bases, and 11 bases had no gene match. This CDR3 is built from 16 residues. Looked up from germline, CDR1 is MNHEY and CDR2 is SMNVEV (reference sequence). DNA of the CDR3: TGTGCCAGCAGTTTAAGGCCGGGGACAGCTCTATACGAGCAGTACTTC. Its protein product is CASSLRPGTALYEQYF.

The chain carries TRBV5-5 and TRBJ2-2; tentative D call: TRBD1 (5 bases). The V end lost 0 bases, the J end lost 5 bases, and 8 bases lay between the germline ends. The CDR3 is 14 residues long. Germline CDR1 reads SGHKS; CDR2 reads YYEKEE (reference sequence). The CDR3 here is CASSLGAGTGELFF. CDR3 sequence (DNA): TGTGCCAGCAGCTTGGGGGCAGGGACCGGGGAGCTGTTTTTT.

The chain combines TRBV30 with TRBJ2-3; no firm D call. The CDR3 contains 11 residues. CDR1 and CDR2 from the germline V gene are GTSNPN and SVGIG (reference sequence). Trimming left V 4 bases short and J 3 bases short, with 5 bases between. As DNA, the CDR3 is TGTGCCTGGACCACAACAGATACGCAGTATTTT. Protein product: CAWTTTDTQYF.

The CDR3 sequence: CASSPSSGTDTQYF. CDR3 in DNA: TGTGCCAGCTCACCGTCTTCGGGCACAGATACGCAGTATTTT. V and J are TRBV18 and TRBJ2-3; no definite D call. The CDR3 spans 14 residues. The V end lost 3 bases, the J end lost 1 base, and 8 bases lay between the germline ends. Germline assignment: CDR1 KGHSH and CDR2 LQKENI.

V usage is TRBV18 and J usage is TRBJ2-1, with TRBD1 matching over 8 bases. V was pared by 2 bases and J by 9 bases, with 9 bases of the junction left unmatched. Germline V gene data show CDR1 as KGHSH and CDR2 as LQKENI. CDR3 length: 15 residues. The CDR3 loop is CASSPTQGAKGEQFF. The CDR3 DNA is TGTGCCAGCTCACCAACCCAGGGGGCGAAGGGTGAGCAGTTCTTC.

The CDR3 here is CATVRAGRGKETQYF. The DNA for the CDR3 is TGTGCCACGGTCAGGGCAGGGCGAGGAAAAGAGACCCAGTACTTC. V gene TRBV3-1 (or the pseudogene TRBV3-2) combines with J gene TRBJ2-5, with D possibly TRBD1 on 5 matching bases. V lost 10 bases, J lost 3 bases, and 21 bases lay in between. This CDR3 region has 15 residues. Germline CDR1 LGHDT, CDR2 YNNKEL (reference sequence).

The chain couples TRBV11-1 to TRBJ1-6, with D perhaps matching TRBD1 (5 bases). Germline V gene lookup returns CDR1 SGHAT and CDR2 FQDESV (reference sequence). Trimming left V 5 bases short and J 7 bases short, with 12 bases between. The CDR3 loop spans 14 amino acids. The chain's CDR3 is CASSLREGNSPLHF. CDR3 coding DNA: TGTGCCAGCAGCCTCAGGGAAGGGAATTCACCCCTCCACTTT.

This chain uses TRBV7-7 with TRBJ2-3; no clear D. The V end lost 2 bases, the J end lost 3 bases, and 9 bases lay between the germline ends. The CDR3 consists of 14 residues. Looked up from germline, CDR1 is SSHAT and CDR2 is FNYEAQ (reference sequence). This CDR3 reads CASSLSSKTDTQYF. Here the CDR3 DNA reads TGTGCCAGCAGCTTAAGTTCTAAGACAGATACGCAGTATTTT.

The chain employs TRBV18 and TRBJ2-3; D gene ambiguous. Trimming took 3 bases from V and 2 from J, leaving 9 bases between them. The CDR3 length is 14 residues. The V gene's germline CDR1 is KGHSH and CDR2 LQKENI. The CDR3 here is CASSPYDSTDTQYF. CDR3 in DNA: TGTGCCAGCTCACCTTATGACTCCACAGATACGCAGTATTTT.

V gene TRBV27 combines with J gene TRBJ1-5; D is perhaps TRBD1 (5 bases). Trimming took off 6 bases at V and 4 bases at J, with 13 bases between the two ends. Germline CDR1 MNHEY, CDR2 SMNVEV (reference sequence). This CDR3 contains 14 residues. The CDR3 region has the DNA TGTGCCAGCAGCAAAACAGGACCGAATCAGCCCCAGCATTTT. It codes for CASSKTGPNQPQHF.

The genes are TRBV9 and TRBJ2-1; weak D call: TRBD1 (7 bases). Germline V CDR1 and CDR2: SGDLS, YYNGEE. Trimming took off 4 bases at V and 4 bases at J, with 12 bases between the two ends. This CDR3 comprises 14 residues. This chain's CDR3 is CASSSGGLYNEQFF. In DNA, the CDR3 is TGTGCCAGCAGCTCAGGGGGGCTATACAATGAGCAGTTCTTC.

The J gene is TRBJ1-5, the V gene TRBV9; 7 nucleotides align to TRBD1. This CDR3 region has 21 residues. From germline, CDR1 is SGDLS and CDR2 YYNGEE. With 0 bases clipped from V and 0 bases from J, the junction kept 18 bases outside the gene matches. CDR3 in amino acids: CASSVVSRDSQKPYSNQPQHF. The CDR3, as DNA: TGTGCCAGCAGCGTAGTTTCCCGGGACAGCCAAAAACCTTATAGCAATCAGCCCCAGCATTTT.

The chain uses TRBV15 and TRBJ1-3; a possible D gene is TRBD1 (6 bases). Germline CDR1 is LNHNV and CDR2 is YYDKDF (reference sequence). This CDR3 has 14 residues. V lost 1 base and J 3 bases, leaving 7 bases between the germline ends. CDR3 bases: TGTGCCACCAGCAGAGGGACAGATGGAAACACCATATATTTT. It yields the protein CATSRGTDGNTIYF.

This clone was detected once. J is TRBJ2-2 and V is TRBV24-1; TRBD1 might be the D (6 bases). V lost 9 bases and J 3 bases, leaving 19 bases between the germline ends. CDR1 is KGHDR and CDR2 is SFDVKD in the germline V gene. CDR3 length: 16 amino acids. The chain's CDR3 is CATGNTGHSYTGELFF. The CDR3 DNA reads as TGTGCCACCGGAAATACGGGACATAGTTACACCGGGGAGCTGTTTTTT.